This T cell receptor beta chain came from a study of blood T cell repertoires in COVID-19. For the study at large: Samples taken during acute and convalescent COVID-19 were collected in the United States, Italy and Spain. PBMCs, B-cell-depleted T cells, or T cells provided the cDNA or gDNA that made up the material.

The J segment lost 5 bases and the V segment lost 5 bases, leaving 5 bases of the junction unmatched. Germline V gene data show CDR1 as SGHDT and CDR2 as YYEEEE. CDR3 length equals 13 residues. Source study methods: Quantification of nucleated cells was approximated via reference gene primer amplification. Assay used: immunoSEQ multiplex PCR; TCRdb lists only in-frame clones, some missing. The V and J calls and clone size come from that table; D and trimming were worked out from the DNA. The table lists about 140,000 clones, around nine tenths of them singletons. The V gene is TRBV5-6, the J gene TRBJ1-1, with 8 bases fitting TRBD1. The source material was peripheral blood. This TCR was sampled from a human donor in a cohort sampled during active COVID-19. CDR3 amino acids: CASSYTGGTEAFF. The CDR3 DNA sequence: TGTGCCAGCAGTTATACAGGGGGGACTGAAGCTTTCTTT.